A selection of T cell receptor beta chains follows, all from one sample in a study of beta chain features in type 1 diabetes. Libraries were prepared by immunoSEQ multiplex PCR; TCRdb keeps only in-frame clonotypes and omits some of them. This repertoire shows some 180,000 clones, about 13% found once; its top ten account for 0.62%. The sample was central memory CD4+ T cells from blood. All receptors come from a woman aged 18-29 years in good health. Each CDR3 is given with its conserved first and last residue. The D gene is left open where the match is weak. The size field is filled for only some rows; it gives once, few, many or a size class.

abundance	d_gene	v_gene	j_gene	CDR3nt	CDR3aa
few	NA	TRBV4-1	TRBJ2-3	TGCGCCAGCAGCCAATTCAGTGGGACTAGCACAGATACGCAGTATTTT	CASSQFSGTSTDTQYF
NA	TRBD1	TRBV4-1	TRBJ2-7	TGCGCCAGCAGCCATCACGGGACAGGGCTCGACGAGCAGTACTTC	CASSHHGTGLDEQYF
NA	TRBD1	TRBV18	TRBJ1-2	TGTGCCAGCTCGGAGGGGGCAGGCACGGGCGGCTACACCTTC	CASSEGAGTGGYTF
NA	TRBD2	TRBV13	TRBJ2-1	TGTGCCAGCAGCTCATTGACTAGCGCGAACTCCTACAATGAGCAGTTCTTC	CASSSLTSANSYNEQFF
NA	NA	TRBV27	TRBJ1-2	TGTGCCAGCAGTTTACGCCGGGGAAACTATGGCTACACCTTC	CASSLRRGNYGYTF
NA	TRBD1	TRBV27	TRBJ1-2	TGTGCCAGCAGTTTAAACGGACAGGGGCGGGATGGCTACACCTTC	CASSLNGQGRDGYTF
few	TRBD2	TRBV11-2	TRBJ2-7	TGTGCCAGCAGCAACATTGTAGCGGGAGAAAACGAGCAGTACTTC	CASSNIVAGENEQYF
few	TRBD1	TRBV7-8	TRBJ1-2	TGTGCCAGCAGCCCTCGGACAGGGATAGTGGGCTACACCTTC	CASSPRTGIVGYTF
NA	NA	TRBV9	TRBJ1-5	TGTGCCAGCAGCCGATTAGGGGACACGAATCAGCCCCAGCATTTT	CASSRLGDTNQPQHF
few	NA	TRBV7-8	TRBJ2-7	TGTGCCAGCAGCTTAGAGGAGAAGCAGTACTTC	CASSLEEKQYF
NA	TRBD2	TRBV28	TRBJ2-7	TGTGCCAGCAGAGGACTAGGAGGTTACGAGCAGTACTTC	CASRGLGGYEQYF
NA	NA	TRBV27	TRBJ2-3	TGTGCCAGCACCCAAACAGATACGCAGTATTTT	CASTQTDTQYF
few	NA	TRBV5-1	TRBJ2-3	TGCGCCAGCAGCTTGGAAGGGAGTCATACGCAGTATTTT	CASSLEGSHTQYF
NA	NA	TRBV19	TRBJ1-5	TGTGCCAGTAGTGGTCAGATCAATCAGCCCCAGCATTTT	CASSGQINQPQHF
few	NA	TRBV29-1	TRBJ2-1	TGCAGCGCCTTATCCGGGGGACATGAGCAGTTCTTC	CSALSGGHEQFF
NA	TRBD2	TRBV5-4	TRBJ2-5	TGTGCCAGCAGTCCAGGGACTAGCGGGACAGTAGGAGAGACCCAGTACTTC	CASSPGTSGTVGETQYF
few	TRBD1	TRBV28	TRBJ1-1	TGTGCCAGCAGTCGGGACAGGTGGAGGTCGAACACTGAAGCTTTCTTT	CASSRDRWRSNTEAFF
few	TRBD2	TRBV9	TRBJ2-1	TGTGCCAGCAGCCCTAGTGGGGCTAGCGGCAATGAGCAGTTCTTC	CASSPSGASGNEQFF
few	TRBD1	TRBV18	TRBJ2-5	TGTGCCAGCTCAGGGGACAGGCCGCTAAGGGAGACCCAGTACTTC	CASSGDRPLRETQYF
few	TRBD1	TRBV28	TRBJ2-2	TGTGCCAGCAGCCATACGAGGGGCAACAGGGGACCAAGCACCGGGGAGCTGTTTTTT	CASSHTRGNRGPSTGELFF
NA	TRBD1	TRBV28	TRBJ1-2	TGTGCCAGCAGCAGGGGGGATGGACAGGGGGCGATTTTC	CASSRGDGQGAIF
NA	TRBD1	TRBV11-2	TRBJ2-5	TGTGCCAGCAGCCCTGACAGGGGGTGGGAGACCCAGTACTTC	CASSPDRGWETQYF
NA	TRBD1	TRBV14	TRBJ2-1	TGTGCCAGCAGCCAAAGGGTCGGACAGGTCCACAATGAGCAGTTCTTC	CASSQRVGQVHNEQFF
once	NA	TRBV11-2	TRBJ1-1	TGTGCCAGCAGCCCAGCCAGGCAGTACACTGAAGCTTTCTTT	CASSPARQYTEAFF
few	NA	TRBV18	TRBJ1-2	TGTGCCAGCTCACCAAGCGGGGTTGACTATGGCTACACCTTC	CASSPSGVDYGYTF
few	TRBD2	TRBV18	TRBJ2-7	TGTGCCAGCTCGCCGGGACTAGGCTACGAGCAGTACTTC	CASSPGLGYEQYF
NA	TRBD1	TRBV7-2	TRBJ2-5	TGTGCCAGCAGCTGGACAGGGGCGAACGGGGAGACCCAGTACTTC	CASSWTGANGETQYF
few	TRBD1	TRBV30	TRBJ1-1	TGTGCCTGGAGTGGGGACAGGGGGGCGAACACTGAAGCTTTCTTT	CAWSGDRGANTEAFF
few	TRBD2	TRBV6-5	TRBJ2-1	TGTGCCAGCAGCCGCGGGACTATCTCAGATGAGCAGTTCTTC	CASSRGTISDEQFF
few	TRBD1	TRBV19	TRBJ2-7	TGTGCCAGTAGTTCTCGACAGGGGAGTACAAACGAGCAGTACTTC	CASSSRQGSTNEQYF
NA	NA	TRBV30	TRBJ2-2	TGTGCCTGGACAAGGGGCACGTTAGAGCTGTTTTTT	CAWTRGTLELFF
many	NA	TRBV6-5	TRBJ2-7	TGTGCCAGCAGTTACTCGTTCACTAACCCCTACGAGCAGTACTTC	CASSYSFTNPYEQYF
NA	NA	TRBV18	TRBJ2-1	TGTGCCAGCTCCCGCCCAGACCGGGGTGAGTTCTTC	CASSRPDRGEFF
NA	TRBD1	TRBV5-4	TRBJ2-7	TGTGCCAGCAGCATGAGACAGGGGAGCTCCTACGAGCAGTACTTC	CASSMRQGSSYEQYF
NA	NA	TRBV4-3	TRBJ2-7	TGCGCCAGCAGCCAAGATCTCCGTTCGGGTTTGGAGCAGTACTTC	CASSQDLRSGLEQYF
few	NA	TRBV6-6	TRBJ2-7	TGTGCCAGCAGCCGACTTAGCGGCTACGAGCAGTACTTC	CASSRLSGYEQYF
NA	TRBD1	TRBV6-5	TRBJ1-4	TGTGCCAGCAGCAGGACAGGGGATGAAAAACTGTTTTTT	CASSRTGDEKLFF
NA	TRBD1	TRBV27	TRBJ1-2	TGTGCCAGCAGCAAAGCGCAGGGGGCTAACTATGGCTACACCTTC	CASSKAQGANYGYTF
few	NA	TRBV28	TRBJ1-5	TGTGCCAGTGCAGGCCCCCTTAGCAATCAGCCCCAGCATTTT	CASAGPLSNQPQHF
NA	NA	TRBV29-1	TRBJ1-2	TGCAGCGCCCAGGGCGCTTCCGTGGGCTACACCTTC	CSAQGASVGYTF
NA	NA	TRBV10-3	TRBJ1-2	TGTGCCATCAGTGAGTCCGACAGAGCTAACTATGGCTACACCTTC	CAISESDRANYGYTF
few	NA	TRBV7-2	TRBJ2-3	TGTGCCAGCAGCCCAAGCGGGTTTGTAGCAGATACGCAGTATTTT	CASSPSGFVADTQYF
few	TRBD1	TRBV28	TRBJ1-6	TGTGCCAGCAGTAACCTCGGACAGGCAAATTCACCCCTCCACTTT	CASSNLGQANSPLHF
few	TRBD2	TRBV18	TRBJ2-3	TGTGCCAGCTCACCAAGTATGTCTAGCGGGACGTTCACAGATACGCAGTATTTT	CASSPSMSSGTFTDTQYF
few	NA	TRBV7-9	TRBJ2-7	TGTGCCAGCAGCCGTACTAGTTCCTACGAGCAGTACTTC	CASSRTSSYEQYF
NA	NA	TRBV6-1	TRBJ2-7	TGTGCCAGCAGTGAGGGGGGAGCGGGCGGTTCCTACGAGCAGTACTTC	CASSEGGAGGSYEQYF
NA	TRBD2	TRBV7-2	TRBJ2-2	TGTGCCAGCGCAAAACTAGCGGGAGCGGGTAACGGGGAGCTGTTTTTT	CASAKLAGAGNGELFF
NA	TRBD2	TRBV9	TRBJ2-3	TGTGCCAGCAGCGTAGGCCTAGCGGACGCCACAGATACGCAGTATTTT	CASSVGLADATDTQYF
NA	NA	TRBV14	TRBJ2-7	TGTGCCAGCAGCCAAGGGCTGCTTTACGAGCAGTACTTC	CASSQGLLYEQYF
NA	TRBD2	TRBV18	TRBJ2-5	TGTGCCAGCTCACAGACTAGCGGGAACCAAGAGACCCAGTACTTC	CASSQTSGNQETQYF
few	TRBD1	TRBV29-1	TRBJ1-2	TGCAGCGCCATCGGGACAGTCTATGGCTACACCTTC	CSAIGTVYGYTF
few	TRBD1	TRBV7-9	TRBJ1-3	TGTGCCAGCAGCTCTAGGACAGGGCCCGGAAACACCATATATTTT	CASSSRTGPGNTIYF
NA	TRBD1	TRBV2	TRBJ1-1	TGTGCCAGCATTATAGACAGGGGAAGCACTGAAGCTTTCTTT	CASIIDRGSTEAFF